Reported below is one T cell receptor (beta chain). This record comes from a study of T cell responses to AZD1222 COVID-19 vaccine. V was clipped by 1 base and J by 0 bases, with 10 bases between them. Germline V lookup: CDR1 LNHNV, CDR2 YYDKDF (reference sequence). The CDR3 runs 16 residues. Clones were sequenced by immunoSEQ multiplex PCR, and TCRdb holds only the in-frame ones, with some missing. The sample has more than 110,000 clones, more than 75% seen once; the top ten hold 3.1%. The sample consisted of peripheral blood, taken 28 days after the second AZD1222 dose. The clonotype originates from an adult who received the AZD1222 COVID-19 vaccine. The rearrangement joins TRBV15 to TRBJ2-1, with D maybe TRBD2 (6 bases). The CDR3 bases are TGTGCCACCAGCAGAGTGCGGGGCAGCTCCTACAATGAGCAGTTCTTC. Translated, it gives CATSRVRGSSYNEQFF.